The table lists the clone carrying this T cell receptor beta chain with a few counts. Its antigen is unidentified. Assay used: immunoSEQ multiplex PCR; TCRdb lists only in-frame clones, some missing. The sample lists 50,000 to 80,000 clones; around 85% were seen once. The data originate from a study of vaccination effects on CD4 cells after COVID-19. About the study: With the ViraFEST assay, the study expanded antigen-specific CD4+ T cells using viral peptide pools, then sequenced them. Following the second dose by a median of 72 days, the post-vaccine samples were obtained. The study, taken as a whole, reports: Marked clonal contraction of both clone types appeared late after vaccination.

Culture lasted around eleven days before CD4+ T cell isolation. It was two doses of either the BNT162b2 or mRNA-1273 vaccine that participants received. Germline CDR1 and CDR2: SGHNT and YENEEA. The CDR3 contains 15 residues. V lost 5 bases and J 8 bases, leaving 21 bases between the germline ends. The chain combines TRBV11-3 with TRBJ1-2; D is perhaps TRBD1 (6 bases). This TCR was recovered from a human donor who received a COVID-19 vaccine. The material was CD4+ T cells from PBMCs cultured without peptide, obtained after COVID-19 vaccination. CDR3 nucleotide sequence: TGTGCCAGCAGCCGAGGCTGTAAGGGGGATAGGGGCTACACCTTC. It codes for CASSRGCKGDRGYTF. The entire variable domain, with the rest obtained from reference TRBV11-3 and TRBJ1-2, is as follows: EAGVVQSPRYKIIEKKQPVAFWCNPISGHNTLYWYLQNLGQGPELLIRYENEEAVDDSQLPKDRFSAERLKGVDSTLKIQPAELGDSAVYLCASSRGCKGDRGYTFGSGTRLTVV.